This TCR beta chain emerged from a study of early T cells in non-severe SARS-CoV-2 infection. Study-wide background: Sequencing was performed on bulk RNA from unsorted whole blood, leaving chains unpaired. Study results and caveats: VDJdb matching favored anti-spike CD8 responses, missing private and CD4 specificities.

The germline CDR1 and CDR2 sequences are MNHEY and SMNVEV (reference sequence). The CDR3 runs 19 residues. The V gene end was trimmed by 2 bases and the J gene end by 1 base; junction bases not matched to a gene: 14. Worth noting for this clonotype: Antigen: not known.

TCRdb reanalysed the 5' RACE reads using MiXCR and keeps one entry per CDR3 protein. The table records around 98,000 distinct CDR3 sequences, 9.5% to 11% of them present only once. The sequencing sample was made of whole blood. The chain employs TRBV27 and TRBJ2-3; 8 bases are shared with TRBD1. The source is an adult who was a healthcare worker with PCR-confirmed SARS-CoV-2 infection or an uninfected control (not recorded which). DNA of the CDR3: TGTGCCAGCAGTTTAAGAGCACTGAGCAGGGGGCACGGCACAGATACGCAGTATTTT. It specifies CASSLRALSRGHGTDTQYF.